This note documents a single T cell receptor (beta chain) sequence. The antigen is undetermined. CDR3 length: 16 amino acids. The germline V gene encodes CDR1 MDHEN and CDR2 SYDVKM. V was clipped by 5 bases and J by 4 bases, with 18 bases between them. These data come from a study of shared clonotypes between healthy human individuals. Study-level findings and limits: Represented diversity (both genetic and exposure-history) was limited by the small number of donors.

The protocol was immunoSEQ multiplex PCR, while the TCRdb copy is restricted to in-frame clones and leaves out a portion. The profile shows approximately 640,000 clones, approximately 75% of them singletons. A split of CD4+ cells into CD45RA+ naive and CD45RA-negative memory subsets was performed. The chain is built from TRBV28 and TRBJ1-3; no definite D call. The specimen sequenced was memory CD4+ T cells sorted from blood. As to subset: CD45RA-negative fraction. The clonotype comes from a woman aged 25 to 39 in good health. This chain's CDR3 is CASSIRTRTSGNTIYF. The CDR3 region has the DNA TGTGCCAGCAGTATTAGAACTCGGACGTCCGGAAACACCATATATTTT.